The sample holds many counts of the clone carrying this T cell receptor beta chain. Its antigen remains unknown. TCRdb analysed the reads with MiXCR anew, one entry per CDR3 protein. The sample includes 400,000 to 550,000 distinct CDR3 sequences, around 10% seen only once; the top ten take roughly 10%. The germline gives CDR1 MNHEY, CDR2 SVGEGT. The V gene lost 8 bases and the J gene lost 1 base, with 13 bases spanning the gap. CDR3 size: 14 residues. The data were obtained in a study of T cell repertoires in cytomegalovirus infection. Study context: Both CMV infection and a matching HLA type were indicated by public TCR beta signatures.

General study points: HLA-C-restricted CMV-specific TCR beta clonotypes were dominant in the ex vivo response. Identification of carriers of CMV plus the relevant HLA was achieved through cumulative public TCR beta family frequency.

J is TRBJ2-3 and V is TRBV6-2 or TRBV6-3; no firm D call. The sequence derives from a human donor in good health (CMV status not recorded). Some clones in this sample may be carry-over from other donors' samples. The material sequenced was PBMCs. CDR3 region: CASEPIAGTDTQYF. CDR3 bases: TGTGCCAGCGAGCCTATTGCGGGCACAGATACGCAGTATTTT.